Detailed here is one TCR beta chain. The PCR had 60 Vbeta and 13 Jbeta primers. Per the authors' pipeline: Roughly 11 million shared chains were among about 80 million unique TCR beta chains counted in a later analysis. Assay: immunoSEQ multiplex PCR; the TCRdb copy retains only in-frame clones and omits some. V and J calls and clone size come straight from that table; D and trimming were deduced from the DNA. Found here are 200,000 to 250,000 clones; the top ten clones hold around 0.95%. Germline lookup yields CDR1 SGDLS and CDR2 YYNGEE. The CDR3 spans 15 residues. Trimming removed 2 bases from V and 5 bases from J; junction bases left unmatched: 6. The data were taken from a study of cytomegalovirus exposure and HLA in healthy donors. In the study overall: Among the 370 or so donors who were genotyped, around 77% fell in the genetic ancestry cluster that is associated with self-reported Caucasian donors.

What was sequenced was PBMCs. The chain links TRBV9 to TRBJ2-5; 10 bases are a match to TRBD1. The origin of this receptor is a woman aged 25 to 39 in good health and CMV-seropositive. DNA of the CDR3: TGTGCCAGCAGCGTCTGGACAGGGGGTGCGGAGACCCAGTACTTC. Encoded protein: CASSVWTGGAETQYF.